These 28 T cell receptor beta chains were sequenced from one sample in a study of T cell responses to AZD1222 COVID-19 vaccine. Only in-frame clones appear in the TCRdb table, and some are missing; sequencing was by immunoSEQ multiplex PCR. The table records roughly 92,000 clones, roughly 89% of them present only once. The sequencing used peripheral blood, collected on day 0 of AZD1222 vaccination. These receptors originate from an adult in good health.

This sequence joins TRBV7-3 and TRBJ2-1; D possibly uses TRBD1 or TRBD2 (5 bases each). Germline V gene data show CDR1 as SGHTA and CDR2 as FQGTGA. Deletions cut 3 bases from V and 6 bases from J, with 12 bases between. The CDR3 sequence is 14 residues long. CDR3 loop: CASSFARDPNEQFF. DNA of the CDR3: TGTGCCAGCAGCTTTGCCAGGGACCCCAATGAGCAGTTCTTC.

The V gene is TRBV5-5, the J gene TRBJ1-5, with D unresolved. The CDR3 totals 14 residues. Germline V gene data show CDR1 as SGHKS and CDR2 as YYEKEE (reference sequence). V lost 0 bases and J lost 3, with 7 bases in between. CDR3 DNA: TGTGCCAGCAGCTTGGGACCAATCAATCAGCCCCAGCATTTT. Amino acid sequence: CASSLGPINQPQHF.

V gene TRBV5-1 combines with J gene TRBJ1-1, with 7 bases aligning to TRBD1. J was trimmed by 3 bases and V by 0 bases; bases with no gene match: 8. The germline V gene has CDR1 SGHRS and CDR2 YFSETQ. The CDR3 loop spans 16 amino acids. CDR3 coding DNA: TGCGCCAGCAGCTTGGAGACAGGGTGGTATGACACTGAAGCTTTCTTT. The encoded protein is CASSLETGWYDTEAFF.

This chain links TRBV19 with TRBJ2-2; D uncertain. V was trimmed by 3 bases and J by 2 bases, leaving 7 bases between them. CDR3 length equals 14 residues. Germline V gene data show CDR1 as LNHDA and CDR2 as SQIVND (reference sequence). This CDR3 reads CASSIYPNTGELFF. The DNA of the CDR3 is TGTGCCAGTAGTATCTACCCAAACACCGGGGAGCTGTTTTTT.

V usage is TRBV30 and J usage is TRBJ1-1; no firm D call. Trimming left V 3 bases short and J 0 bases short, with 11 bases between. The CDR3 runs to 14 residues. CDR1 is GTSNPN, CDR2 SVGIG, per germline (reference sequence). CDR3 loop: CAWRPTGLNTEAFF. CDR3 in DNA: TGTGCCTGGAGGCCGACGGGTTTGAACACTGAAGCTTTCTTT.

This clone was seen a handful of times. The CDR3 loop is CASSSRQTLNSPLHF. The DNA of the CDR3 is TGTGCCAGCAGCTCGCGACAGACTCTTAATTCACCCCTCCACTTT. The V call is TRBV7-2, the J call TRBJ1-6; D is possibly TRBD1 (5 bases). V was clipped by 4 bases and J by 6 bases, with 13 bases between them. The CDR3 has 15 residues. Looked up from germline, CDR1 is SGHTA and CDR2 is FQGNSA.

This chain uses TRBV9 with TRBJ2-3, with 9 bases that match TRBD1. V was pared by 0 bases and J by 1 base, with 3 bases of the junction left unmatched. Germline CDR1 SGDLS, CDR2 YYNGEE. This CDR3 contains 16 residues. CDR3 in amino acids: CASSVGTGEGTDTQYF. The DNA for the CDR3 is TGTGCCAGCAGCGTAGGGACAGGGGAAGGCACAGATACGCAGTATTTT.

This chain joins TRBV9 and TRBJ2-3, with D perhaps matching TRBD2 (6 bases). There are 13 residues in the CDR3. Between the trimmed V and J ends, which lost 0 bases and 8 bases, there was a span of 10 bases. Germline CDR1 is SGDLS and CDR2 is YYNGEE. CDR3 sequence: CASSVDLGGTQYF. CDR3 DNA sequence: TGTGCCAGCAGCGTAGACTTGGGGGGTACGCAGTATTTT.

The chain joins TRBV25-1 to TRBJ2-5; D might be TRBD1 or TRBD2, each matching 6 bases. Trimming shortened V by 8 bases and J by 3 bases, and 16 bases separated the two germline ends. This CDR3 comprises 14 residues. Germline V gene lookup returns CDR1 MGHDK and CDR2 SYGVNS. CDR3 region: CASAVGGPEETQYF. CDR3 DNA: TGTGCCAGCGCGGTGGGGGGCCCGGAAGAGACCCAGTACTTC.

V usage is TRBV21-1 and J usage is TRBJ2-5; the table gives TRBD2 as D, unverified against the DNA. TRBV21-1 is a listed pseudogene. CDR3 length: 16 amino acids. This CDR3 reads CASNPSPGGLQETQYF. The CDR3 coding sequence is TGTGCCAGCAACCCATCTCCCGGGGGGCTGCAAGAGACCCAGTACTTC.

This chain links TRBV12-3 or TRBV12-4 with TRBJ1-5; 7 bases fit TRBD1. The length of the CDR3 is 13 residues. After removal of 5 bases from V and 4 bases from J, the junction contained 2 bases not matched to a gene. The CDR3 region has the DNA TGTGCCAGCAGTAAACAGGGGAATCAGCCCCAGCATTTT. Its translation: CASSKQGNQPQHF.

The chain joins TRBV18 to TRBJ2-2; no clear D gene. CDR3 length equals 15 residues. The V gene's germline CDR1 is KGHSH and CDR2 LQKENI. V was pared by 2 bases and J by 4 bases, with 11 bases between. The CDR3 nucleotides are TGTGCCAGCTCACCAGGATCCAGATCCACCGGGGAGCTGTTTTTT. It yields the protein CASSPGSRSTGELFF.

The J gene is TRBJ2-1, the V gene TRBV7-2, with D uncertain. The V end lost 6 bases, the J end lost 8 bases, and 14 bases lay between the germline ends. The CDR3 spans 13 residues. Germline CDR1 SGHTA, CDR2 FQGNSA. In DNA form, the CDR3 reads TGTGCCAGCAGTCAGAGGCCGGTTCATGAGCAGTTCTTC. Its translation is CASSQRPVHEQFF.

The rearrangement links TRBV19 to TRBJ2-7; no reliable D call. The V gene's germline CDR1 is LNHDA and CDR2 SQIVND (reference sequence). The CDR3 runs to 15 residues. V dropped 0 bases and J dropped 2 bases, with 11 bases sitting between them. The DNA of the CDR3 is TGTGCCAGTAGTATAGAAGGCGACATCACCTACGAGCAGTACTTC. Amino acids: CASSIEGDITYEQYF.

Here the CDR3 reads CASSPRQGLHSGNTIYF. The CDR3 nucleotides are TGTGCCAGCAGCCCGAGACAGGGGCTACACTCTGGAAACACCATATATTTT. The V call is TRBV7-9, the J call TRBJ1-3; 8 nucleotides align to TRBD1. Trimming cost V 5 bases and J 0 bases; bases outside gene matches: 9. CDR3 length equals 17 residues. CDR1 SEHNR and CDR2 FQNEAQ come from the germline V gene (reference sequence).

The chain uses TRBV7-8 and TRBJ2-7; possible D gene TRBD2, 7 bases. Per germline, CDR1 SGHVS and CDR2 FQNEAQ. With 3 bases removed from V and 4 bases from J, the gap between germline ends came to 13 bases. The CDR3 sequence is 14 residues long. The CDR3 region is CASSLGGAVYEQYF. CDR3 in DNA: TGTGCCAGCAGCTTGGGGGGGGCCGTGTACGAGCAGTACTTC.

The V call is TRBV6-2 or TRBV6-3, the J call TRBJ2-7; D may correspond to TRBD1 or TRBD2 (5 bases each). CDR1 and CDR2 from the germline V gene are MNHEY and SVGEGT. The V end lost 0 bases, the J end lost 7 bases, and 25 bases lay between the germline ends. CDR3 length: 18 amino acids. The CDR3 protein is CASSYSMIRRGASWEQYF. CDR3 bases: TGTGCCAGCAGTTACTCGATGATTCGACGGGGCGCCTCCTGGGAGCAGTACTTC.

The rearrangement uses TRBV6-1 and TRBJ1-1; possible D gene TRBD1, 6 bases. Germline V lookup: CDR1 MNHNS, CDR2 SASEGT. The CDR3 is 15 amino acids. V was clipped by 3 bases and J by 10 bases, with 21 bases between them. The CDR3 bases are TGTGCCAGCAGTGAGGTGTCGCAGGGGACTTCCAGAGCTTTCTTT. Its translation: CASSEVSQGTSRAFF.

Written as DNA, the CDR3 is TGTGCCAGCAGCTTGGGGCAGCACACTGAAGCTTTCTTT. Its translation: CASSLGQHTEAFF. This chain links TRBV5-4 with TRBJ1-1; D gene ambiguous. Germline values: CDR1 SGHNT, CDR2 YYREEE (reference sequence). The CDR3 extends over 13 amino acids. The V end was cut by 0 bases, the J end by 3 bases, with 6 bases between.

This clone was recorded a few times. V gene TRBV11-2 combines with J gene TRBJ2-2, with D tentatively TRBD1 or TRBD2 (5 bases each). Looked up from germline, CDR1 is SGHAT and CDR2 is FQNNGV. V gave up 3 bases and J gave up 0 bases, with 11 bases separating them. The CDR3 has 16 amino acids. The CDR3 is CASSFTGATNTGELFF. Written as DNA, the CDR3 is TGTGCCAGCAGCTTCACCGGGGCAACGAACACCGGGGAGCTGTTTTTT. The whole variable domain, filled in from reference TRBV11-2 and TRBJ2-2, reads EAGVAQSPRYKIIEKRQSVAFWCNPISGHATLYWYQQILGQGPKLLIQFQNNGVVDDSQLPKDRFSAERLKGVDSTLKIQPAKLEDSAVYLCASSFTGATNTGELFFGEGSRLTVL.

This rearrangement joins TRBV6-5 to TRBJ1-1; D gene uncertain. Trimming shortened V by 2 bases and J by 10 bases, and 8 bases separated the two germline ends. Germline CDR1 MNHEY, CDR2 SVGAGI. The CDR3 extends over 11 amino acids. The CDR3 loop reads CASSYEKRAFF. CDR3 DNA: TGTGCCAGCAGTTACGAGAAGAGAGCTTTCTTT.

The chain employs TRBV7-2 and TRBJ1-1, with TRBD1 identical over 7 bases. This CDR3 is built from 16 residues. The germline CDR1 and CDR2 sequences are SGHTA and FQGNSA. With 1 base clipped from V and 2 bases from J, the junction kept 7 bases outside the gene matches. CDR3 residues: CASSLEPGQINTEAFF. In DNA form, the CDR3 reads TGTGCCAGCAGCTTAGAGCCGGGACAGATCAACACTGAAGCTTTCTTT.

The chain employs TRBV2 and TRBJ2-2; D is undetermined. V lost 6 bases, J lost 6 bases, and 8 bases lay in between. The length of the CDR3 is 12 residues. Germline V gene sequence: CDR1 SNHLY, CDR2 FYNNEI. As DNA, the CDR3 is TGTGCCAGCAGCGACGGTCCCGGGGAGCTGTTTTTT. It translates to CASSDGPGELFF.

This clone was seen a few times. The gene calls are TRBV12-3 or TRBV12-4 and TRBJ2-7; tentative D call: TRBD2 (5 bases). V lost 1 base, J lost 4 bases, and 5 bases lay in between. CDR3 length equals 12 residues. The chain's CDR3 is CASSLVAYEQYF. CDR3 nucleotide sequence: TGTGCCAGCAGTTTAGTAGCGTACGAGCAGTACTTC.

The chain employs TRBV4-3 and TRBJ2-3; 8 bases align to TRBD1. The CDR3 spans 15 residues. CDR1 and CDR2 from the germline V gene are LGHNA and YSLEER. The V and J ends lost 1 base and 3 bases, in that order; junction bases with no gene match: 3. CDR3 DNA sequence: TGCGCCAGCAGCCAAGGACAGGGGTGGACAGATACGCAGTATTTT. Amino acid sequence: CASSQGQGWTDTQYF.

This clone was observed a few times. The V gene is TRBV3-1 (or the pseudogene TRBV3-2), the J gene TRBJ2-7, with TRBD2 as a possible D gene (6 bases). Germline V gives CDR1 LGHDT, CDR2 YNNKEL (reference sequence). V was cut by 1 base and J by 5 bases, with 12 bases left in between. CDR3 length: 14 residues. CDR3 coding DNA: TGTGCCAGCAGCCAAGTTGGAGGGGTGGACGAGCAGTACTTC. Protein sequence: CASSQVGGVDEQYF.

The genes are TRBV6-5 and TRBJ2-7, with D possibly TRBD1 on 7 matching bases. Per germline, CDR1 MNHEY and CDR2 SVGAGI. The V end was cut by 6 bases, the J end by 3 bases, with 15 bases between. The CDR3 sequence is 14 residues long. The CDR3 here is CASSLAGQYYEQYF. The DNA for the CDR3 is TGTGCCAGCAGCCTTGCGGGACAGTACTACGAGCAGTACTTC.

The chain combines TRBV7-2 with TRBJ1-1; 8 bases fit TRBD1. V was clipped by 5 bases and J by 3 bases; unmatched bases: 5. The germline V gene has CDR1 SGHTA and CDR2 FQGNSA. The CDR3 contains 14 residues. The CDR3 loop is CASSPVDRDTEAFF. CDR3 DNA sequence: TGTGCCAGCAGCCCGGTGGACAGGGACACTGAAGCTTTCTTT.